The 12 T cell receptor beta chains listed next were all sequenced from one sample in a study of PD-1 blockade in classical Hodgkin lymphoma (TCRdb year 2020). The method was the immunoSEQ multiplex PCR assay. This immuneACCESS table, as held by TCRdb, lists in-frame sequences with V and J called but not all clones. Of the missing ones, under half trace to an unresolved V gene in checked studies; the others have no known cause. This sample has fewer than 100,000 clones in its table, and 80% to 95% of those were observed once. The top ten clonotypes cover less than 3.5% of the sample. In light of the paper, this sample's time point label describes: cycle 1 day 1 (C1D1), immediately before nivolumab initiation. Every trial patient had relapsed after autologous stem cell transplantation, and cohorts A, B and C differed in prior brentuximab vedotin exposure. The material sequenced was peripheral blood mononuclear cells (PBMCs), taken at baseline. All receptors come from a human donor with classical Hodgkin lymphoma.

This chain joins TRBV4-1 and TRBJ2-5; no reliable D call. V lost 1 base to trimming and J lost 0 bases, with 3 bases between them. CDR3 length: 13 amino acids. From germline, CDR1 is MGHRA and CDR2 YSYEKL. CDR3 coding DNA: TGCGCCAGCAGCCAAGGACACCAAGAGACCCAGTACTTC. As protein: CASSQGHQETQYF.

This chain links TRBV7-2 with TRBJ2-7; D not resolved. Germline CDR1 SGHTA, CDR2 FQGNSA. This CDR3 region has 11 residues. Trimming left V 5 bases short and J 2 bases short, with 4 bases between. The CDR3 spells CASSPAYEQYF. CDR3 DNA sequence: TGTGCCAGCAGCCCCGCCTACGAGCAGTACTTC.

The gene calls are TRBV18 and TRBJ1-5, with TRBD1 identical over 8 bases. J gave up 1 base and V 6 bases, and 8 bases lay outside the gene matches. Germline loops: CDR1 KGHSH, CDR2 LQKENI. The CDR3 length is 16 residues. In DNA, the CDR3 is TGTGCCAGCTCGCAGGAGACAGGGGCGAGCAATCAGCCCCAGCATTTT. Amino acid sequence: CASSQETGASNQPQHF. The full variable domain, in which reference TRBV18 and TRBJ1-5 provide the parts outside the CDR3, is NAGVMQNPRHLVRRRGQEARLRCSPMKGHSHVYWYRQLPEEGLKFMVYLQKENIIDESGMPKERFSAEFPKEGPSILRIQQVVRGDSAAYFCASSQETGASNQPQHFGDGTRLSIL.

The chain combines TRBV6-4 with TRBJ2-1; a weak D match, TRBD2 (5 bases). The CDR3 is made up of 15 amino acids. Germline V gene lookup returns CDR1 MRHNA and CDR2 SNTAGT. The V gene lost 6 bases and the J gene lost 3 bases, with 15 bases spanning the gap. The CDR3 nucleotides read TGTGCCAGCAGCCGGCTCCTCGGGAACTACAATGAGCAGTTCTTC. It specifies CASSRLLGNYNEQFF.

The chain has TRBV19 and TRBJ2-1, with 9 bases identical to TRBD2. V lost 6 bases and J lost 15; bases outside the gene matches: 9. Germline-derived CDR1 and CDR2 are LNHDA and SQIVND (reference sequence). This CDR3 contains 12 residues. The CDR3 loop is CASSVREGFRFF. The CDR3 DNA reads as TGTGCCAGTAGCGTGCGGGAGGGCTTTCGGTTCTTC.

J is TRBJ2-1 and V is TRBV9; 7 nucleotides match TRBD1. Germline V lookup: CDR1 SGDLS, CDR2 YYNGEE. This CDR3 has 17 amino acids. The junction had 17 bases not matched to a gene; V was cut back by 3 bases and J by 8 bases. CDR3 sequence: CASSGTVDREYGDEQFF. The CDR3 DNA follows: TGTGCCAGCAGCGGAACCGTAGACAGGGAATATGGGGATGAGCAGTTCTTC.

This chain joins TRBV4-1 and TRBJ2-7; 11 bases fit TRBD2. Trimming at V came to 0 bases and at J to 3 bases, leaving 4 bases not matched to a gene. The CDR3 spans 16 residues. The V gene's germline CDR1 is MGHRA and CDR2 YSYEKL. The CDR3 sequence is CASSQEGTSGNYEQYF. CDR3 DNA: TGCGCCAGCAGCCAAGAGGGGACTAGCGGAAACTACGAGCAGTACTTC.

This chain uses TRBV7-6 with TRBJ2-5, with D perhaps TRBD1 or TRBD2 (5 bases each). The CDR3 contains 16 residues. Germline V gene lookup returns CDR1 SGHVS and CDR2 FNYEAQ. The V and J ends lost 4 bases and 4 bases respectively, with 19 bases between them. The chain's CDR3 is CASSSTGTANGETQYF. CDR3 nucleotide sequence: TGTGCCAGCAGCTCCACCGGGACCGCAAACGGAGAGACCCAGTACTTC.

This clone occurred once. This chain links TRBV27 with TRBJ2-3, with D possibly matching TRBD1 (6 bases). Germline V gene data show CDR1 as MNHEY and CDR2 as SMNVEV (reference sequence). The CDR3 runs 15 residues. Trimming stripped 6 bases from V and 7 bases from J, with 20 bases between. CDR3 amino acids: CASSRGPPIGYTQYF. Here the CDR3 DNA reads TGTGCCAGCAGCAGGGGACCCCCCATTGGATATACGCAGTATTTT.

This chain uses TRBV30 with TRBJ1-6; D not resolved. CDR1 and CDR2 from the germline V gene are GTSNPN and SVGIG (reference sequence). Trimming pared 4 bases from V and 0 bases from J, leaving 7 bases between. The CDR3 is made up of 14 amino acids. The DNA for the CDR3 is TGTGCCTGGATGCAGAGCTCCTATAATTCACCCCTCCACTTT. Residues: CAWMQSSYNSPLHF.

As DNA, the CDR3 is TGTGCCAGTAGTATAGGTCCAAATGCGGGGGAGACCCAGTACTTC. Protein sequence: CASSIGPNAGETQYF. The V gene is TRBV19, the J gene TRBJ2-5, with D possibly matching TRBD2 (6 bases). Germline loops: CDR1 LNHDA, CDR2 SQIVND (reference sequence). Trimming cost V 1 base and J 5 bases, with 14 bases left between them. The CDR3 covers 15 residues. The entire variable domain, with the rest obtained from reference TRBV19 and TRBJ2-5, is as follows: DGGITQSPKYLFRKEGQNVTLSCEQNLNHDAMYWYRQDPGQGLRLIYYSQIVNDFQKGDIAEGYSVSREKKESFPLTVTSAQKNPTAFYLCASSIGPNAGETQYFGPGTRLLVL.

V is TRBV6-1 and J is TRBJ1-1; 10 positions agree with TRBD1. This CDR3 contains 14 residues. V trimming: 10 bases; J trimming: 7 bases; junction bases outside the gene matches: 12. The germline V gene has CDR1 MNHNS and CDR2 SASEGT. The CDR3 DNA follows: TGTGCCACTCGTACCGGGACAGGGGTGTTTGAAGCTTTCTTT. It translates to CATRTGTGVFEAFF.